Shown below are 28 T cell receptor beta chains from a single sample sequenced in a study of T cell responses to AZD1222 COVID-19 vaccine. Only in-frame clones appear in the TCRdb table, and some are missing; sequencing was by immunoSEQ multiplex PCR. The sample carries 100,000 to 150,000 clones, approximately 92% recorded once. The sample was peripheral blood, taken on day 0 of AZD1222 vaccination. All receptors come from an adult in good health.

The gene calls are TRBV2 and TRBJ2-3; 9 positions match TRBD2. Germline V gives CDR1 SNHLY, CDR2 FYNNEI. This CDR3 has 14 residues. Germline trimming cut 4 bases from V and 6 bases from J; bases unmatched to any gene: 5. CDR3 in amino acids: CASSVAGEGDTQYF. In DNA, the CDR3 is TGTGCCAGCAGTGTAGCGGGGGAGGGGGATACGCAGTATTTT.

The chain uses TRBV10-1 and TRBJ2-7, with 8 bases identical to TRBD1. From germline, CDR1 is WNHNN and CDR2 SYGVQD (reference sequence). Losses at the gene ends were 6 bases for V and 2 bases for J; bases not matched to a gene: 6. The CDR3 runs to 14 residues. Here the CDR3 DNA reads TGCGCCAGCAGCTCCGGGACAGGAGCCTACGAGCAGTACTTC. Translation gives CASSSGTGAYEQYF.

This clone was counted between two and nine times. This chain links TRBV6-2 or TRBV6-3 with TRBJ1-5, with D possibly being TRBD1 (6 bases). Trimming shortened V by 0 bases and J by 0 bases, and 9 bases separated the two germline ends. This CDR3 has 16 residues. Germline V CDR1 and CDR2: MNHEY, SVGEGT. CDR3 sequence reads: CASSYSRGFSNQPQHF. Written as DNA, the CDR3 is TGTGCCAGCAGTTACTCGAGGGGGTTTAGCAATCAGCCCCAGCATTTT.

CDR3 loop: CASSLTRVPGGYTF. The CDR3 DNA reads TGTGCCAGCAGCCTGACAAGGGTGCCCGGGGGCTACACCTTC. V usage is TRBV7-2 and J usage is TRBJ1-2, with D unresolved. Trimming removed 5 bases at V and 8 bases at J, with 18 bases between. CDR1 is SGHTA, CDR2 FQGNSA, per germline. This CDR3 contains 14 residues.

This sequence joins TRBV4-1 and TRBJ1-3, with 7 bases aligning to TRBD1. The length of the CDR3 is 19 residues. The J segment lost 0 bases and the V segment lost 0 bases, leaving 11 bases of the junction unmatched. The germline gives CDR1 MGHRA, CDR2 YSYEKL. In DNA form, the CDR3 reads TGCGCCAGCAGCCAAGATTGGAGGGACAGAGCCTTCTCTGGAAACACCATATATTTT. The encoded protein is CASSQDWRDRAFSGNTIYF.

This rearrangement joins TRBV7-8 to TRBJ1-3; a weak D match, TRBD1 (5 bases). The CDR3 has 15 residues. Germline loops: CDR1 SGHVS, CDR2 FQNEAQ. Trimming stripped 3 bases from V and 4 bases from J, with 13 bases between. The CDR3 loop is CASSLTAVGGNTIYF. In DNA form, the CDR3 reads TGTGCCAGCAGCTTGACAGCAGTGGGAGGAAACACCATATATTTT. The variable domain in full, with the rest retrieved from reference TRBV7-8 and TRBJ1-3, is GAGVSQSPRYKVAKRGQDVALRCDPISGHVSLFWYQQALGQGPEFLTYFQNEAQLDKSGLPSDRFFAERPEGSVSTLKIQRTQQEDSAVYLCASSLTAVGGNTIYFGEGSWLTVV.

The rearrangement uses TRBV5-1 and TRBJ1-2; maybe TRBD1 (5 bases). This CDR3 contains 13 residues. Per the germline V gene, CDR1 is SGHRS and CDR2 is YFSETQ. V shed 4 bases and J shed 4 bases, with 11 bases lying between them. The chain's CDR3 is CASSNGTAYGYTF. CDR3 DNA sequence: TGCGCCAGCAGCAACGGGACTGCCTATGGCTACACCTTC.

This clone came up once. The chain recombines TRBV6-2 or TRBV6-3 with TRBJ2-1; TRBD1 matches 9 bases. With V trimmed by 4 bases and J by 5 bases, 6 bases remained unmatched. The germline V gene encodes CDR1 MNHEY and CDR2 SVGEGT. The CDR3 extends over 15 amino acids. The CDR3 nucleotides are TGTGCCAGCAGTTCAACAGGGGGCGTCGACAATGAGCAGTTCTTC. Translation: CASSSTGGVDNEQFF.

The rearrangement links TRBV5-1 to TRBJ1-1; no reliable D call. The CDR3 spans 13 residues. The germline gives CDR1 SGHRS, CDR2 YFSETQ. Trimming left V 0 bases short and J 5 bases short, with 8 bases between. CDR3 sequence: CASSLALGTEAFF. The CDR3 DNA is TGCGCCAGCAGCTTGGCGCTGGGGACTGAAGCTTTCTTT.

CDR3 nucleotides: TGTGCCAGCAGCCAAGTAATAGACAGGGGTGGCTACACCTTC. The encoded protein is CASSQVIDRGGYTF. The gene calls are TRBV3-1 (or the pseudogene TRBV3-2) and TRBJ1-2; 8 nucleotides agree with TRBD1. CDR3 size: 14 residues. Germline trimming cut 1 base from V and 7 bases from J; bases unmatched to any gene: 5. Germline CDR1 and CDR2: LGHDT and YNNKEL (reference sequence).

The genes are TRBV5-4 and TRBJ1-2; TRBD1 is a possible D gene (6 bases). The CDR3 length is 13 residues. Germline V gene lookup returns CDR1 SGHNT and CDR2 YYREEE (reference sequence). With 4 bases removed from V and 3 bases from J, the gap between germline ends came to 10 bases. CDR3 residues: CASSTRGDYGYTF. CDR3 in DNA: TGTGCCAGCAGCACCAGGGGTGACTATGGCTACACCTTC.

This chain connects TRBV18 to TRBJ1-2, with a tentative D call TRBD1 (6 bases). V was cut by 5 bases and J by 8 bases, with 12 bases left in between. CDR3 length equals 12 residues. The germline V gene has CDR1 KGHSH and CDR2 LQKENI. This chain's CDR3 is CASSITGHGYTF. CDR3 in DNA: TGTGCCAGCTCAATCACAGGGCACGGCTACACCTTC.

V is TRBV12-3 or TRBV12-4 and J is TRBJ2-4; D not certain. Trimming took off 3 bases at V and 9 bases at J, with 9 bases between the two ends. The CDR3 is made up of 12 amino acids. The CDR3 loop reads CASSFDTSIQYF. In nucleotides, the CDR3 is TGTGCCAGCAGTTTTGATACGAGCATTCAGTACTTC.

The rearrangement joins TRBV7-2 to TRBJ1-6; D is undetermined. Germline V gives CDR1 SGHTA, CDR2 FQGNSA. V was trimmed by 2 bases and J by 7 bases, leaving 12 bases between them. This CDR3 has 15 residues. The CDR3 loop reads CASSLSSQINSPLHF. The CDR3 region has the DNA TGTGCCAGCAGCTTATCTTCACAGATCAATTCACCCCTCCACTTT.

The chain employs TRBV11-2 and TRBJ1-2, with D hard to call. This CDR3 contains 15 residues. Trimming left V 1 base short and J 2 bases short, with 11 bases between. Germline lookup yields CDR1 SGHAT and CDR2 FQNNGV. In DNA form, the CDR3 reads TGTGCCAGCAGCTTAGGTTTCGGTGGGAACTATGGCTACACCTTC. Protein: CASSLGFGGNYGYTF.

The rearrangement links TRBV13 to TRBJ2-7; tentatively, D is TRBD2 (6 bases). CDR3 length equals 15 residues. V was cut by 5 bases and J by 5 bases, with 19 bases left in between. The germline CDR1 and CDR2 sequences are PRHDT and FYEKMQ (reference sequence). Here the CDR3 DNA reads TGTGCCAGCAGCCTAATGACTAGTACGGTCCACGAGCAGTACTTC. Translation: CASSLMTSTVHEQYF. Together with reference TRBV13 and TRBJ2-7, the CDR3 gives the full variable domain: AAGVIQSPRHLIKEKRETATLKCYPIPRHDTVYWYQQGPGQDPQFLISFYEKMQSDKGSIPDRFSAQQFSDYHSELNMSSLELGDSALYFCASSLMTSTVHEQYFGPGTRLTVT.

The chain couples TRBV19 to TRBJ2-2, with TRBD2 matching over 11 bases. Looked up from germline, CDR1 is LNHDA and CDR2 is SQIVND (reference sequence). V trimming: 6 bases; J trimming: 5 bases; junction bases outside the gene matches: 11. CDR3 length equals 17 residues. CDR3: CASRRLAGGIGTGELFF. DNA of the CDR3: TGTGCCAGTAGGCGGCTAGCGGGAGGAATTGGAACCGGGGAGCTGTTTTTT.

V and J are TRBV4-3 and TRBJ1-2, with a tentative D call TRBD1 (5 bases). Germline V gene data show CDR1 as LGHNA and CDR2 as YSLEER. V was clipped by 1 base and J by 8 bases, with 14 bases between them. This CDR3 region has 14 residues. CDR3 in amino acids: CASSQGTGAGGYTF. The CDR3 DNA reads TGCGCCAGCAGCCAAGGAACAGGCGCGGGGGGCTACACCTTC.

This chain joins TRBV4-3 and TRBJ1-2, with D tentatively TRBD1 (6 bases). V lost 0 bases to trimming and J lost 9 bases, with 14 bases between them. CDR3 size: 14 residues. Germline CDR1 LGHNA, CDR2 YSLEER. CDR3 bases: TGCGCCAGCAGCCAAGACACAGGGAGTTGGAGCTACACCTTC. Amino acid sequence: CASSQDTGSWSYTF.

The CDR3: CASSLGLMNTEAFF. CDR3 nucleotides: TGTGCCAGCAGTTTGGGCCTAATGAACACTGAAGCTTTCTTT. This chain connects TRBV28 to TRBJ1-1; unclear D gene. Germline CDR1 reads MDHEN; CDR2 reads SYDVKM. V was clipped by 3 bases and J by 0 bases, with 8 bases between them. The CDR3 contains 14 residues.

The chain employs TRBV9 and TRBJ2-7; possible D gene TRBD1, 6 bases. Germline V gene lookup returns CDR1 SGDLS and CDR2 YYNGEE. This CDR3 has 14 residues. V was pared by 3 bases and J by 0 bases, with 10 bases between. CDR3 nucleotide sequence: TGTGCCAGCAGCGGCCGGGACAACTCCTACGAGCAGTACTTC. Amino acids: CASSGRDNSYEQYF.

This clone was picked up a small number of times. The chain carries TRBV11-2 and TRBJ2-2, with 8 positions matching TRBD2. V lost 6 bases and J lost 2; bases outside the gene matches: 17. The CDR3 loop spans 19 amino acids. The germline V gene has CDR1 SGHAT and CDR2 FQNNGV. For the CDR3, the DNA is TGTGCCAGCAGGTCGTTGGGAGCCGCCGGGACTAGAAACACCGGGGAGCTGTTTTTT. As protein: CASRSLGAAGTRNTGELFF.

The chain links TRBV6-5 to TRBJ2-7, with 9 bases aligning to TRBD2. CDR1 is MNHEY, CDR2 SVGAGI, per germline. This CDR3 region has 14 residues. Trimming took 4 bases from V and 6 from J; bases not matched to a gene: 7. The CDR3 here is CASSLAGGPSEQYF. The CDR3 DNA follows: TGTGCCAGCAGTTTGGCGGGGGGGCCCTCCGAGCAGTACTTC.

This clone was counted a single time. The chain combines TRBV4-3 with TRBJ2-2; D is undetermined. Germline lookup yields CDR1 LGHNA and CDR2 YSLEER. V gave up 9 bases and J gave up 5 bases, with 7 bases separating them. The CDR3 runs 11 residues. CDR3 region: CASSSTGELFF. CDR3 coding DNA: TGCGCCAGTTCCTCGACCGGGGAGCTGTTTTTT.

V usage is TRBV27 and J usage is TRBJ1-2; D remains unclear. Trimming left V 6 bases short and J 4 bases short, with 15 bases between. Germline V gene data show CDR1 as MNHEY and CDR2 as SMNVEV (reference sequence). This CDR3 spans 14 amino acids. Here the CDR3 DNA reads TGTGCCAGCAGCTGGGGTGATGCGCGCTATGGCTACACCTTC. Its protein is CASSWGDARYGYTF.

The chain has TRBV9 and TRBJ2-5; maybe TRBD1 (5 bases). The CDR3 has 13 amino acids. The V end lost 4 bases, the J end lost 4 bases, and 11 bases lay between the germline ends. Germline V lookup: CDR1 SGDLS, CDR2 YYNGEE. CDR3 bases: TGTGCCAGCAGCCCAGGGTTTCTAGAGACCCAGTACTTC. The encoded protein is CASSPGFLETQYF.

The chain links TRBV27 to TRBJ2-1; no clear D. CDR3 length equals 15 residues. Trimming cost V 6 bases and J 7 bases, with 19 bases left between them. CDR1 MNHEY and CDR2 SMNVEV come from the germline V gene (reference sequence). The CDR3 nucleotides read TGTGCCAGCAGCCCACCCGGGCCCCCCGGGAATGAGCAGTTCTTC. Translation: CASSPPGPPGNEQFF.

For this clone: The sample contains more than one DNA sequence encoding this CDR3. The chain carries TRBV5-6 and TRBJ2-7; no clear D. The CDR3 has 11 amino acids. The germline CDR1 and CDR2 sequences are SGHDT and YYEEEE. V was clipped by 0 bases and J by 4 bases, with 2 bases between them. CDR3 residues: CASSLGYEQYF. In DNA, the CDR3 is TGTGCCAGCAGCTTGGGATACGAGCAGTACTTC. Together with reference TRBV5-6 and TRBJ2-7, the CDR3 gives the full variable domain: DAGVTQSPTHLIKTRGQQVTLRCSPKSGHDTVSWYQQALGQGPQFIFQYYEEEERQRGNFPDRFSGHQFPNYSSELNVNALLLGDSALYLCASSLGYEQYFGPGTRLTVT.